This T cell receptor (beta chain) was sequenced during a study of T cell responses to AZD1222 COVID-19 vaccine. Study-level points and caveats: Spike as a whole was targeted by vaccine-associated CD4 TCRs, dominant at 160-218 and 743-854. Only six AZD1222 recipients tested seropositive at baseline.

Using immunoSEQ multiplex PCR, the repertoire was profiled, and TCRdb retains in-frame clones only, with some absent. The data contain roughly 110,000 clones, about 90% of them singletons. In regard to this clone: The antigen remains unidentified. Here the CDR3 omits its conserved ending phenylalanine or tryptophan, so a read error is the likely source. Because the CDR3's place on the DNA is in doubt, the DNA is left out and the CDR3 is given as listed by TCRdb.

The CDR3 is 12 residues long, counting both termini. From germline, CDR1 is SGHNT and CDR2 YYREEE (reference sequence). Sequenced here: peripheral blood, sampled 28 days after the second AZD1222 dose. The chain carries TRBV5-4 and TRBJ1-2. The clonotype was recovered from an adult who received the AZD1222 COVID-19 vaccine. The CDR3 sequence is CASSLDQGLEAV.